This entry features one T cell receptor (beta chain) sequence. What it binds is not known. This specimen comes from a study of Tregs in tolerant kidney transplant recipients. Sequencing used immunoSEQ multiplex PCR; TCRdb keeps in-frame clones, though not all of them. The sample gives 75,000 to 80,000 clones, 91% of which show up once; approximately 0.33% is in the top ten. The germline V gene encodes CDR1 SGHTA and CDR2 FQGTGA. This CDR3 has 15 residues. V lost 3 bases to trimming and J lost 5 bases, with 14 bases between them. Notes on the study in general: Few patients were studied, so findings need validation in larger groups.

The clonotype originates from a human donor who received a combined kidney and bone marrow transplant. The rearrangement links TRBV7-3 to TRBJ2-1; D is perhaps TRBD1 or TRBD2 (5 bases each). This sample comprised Tregs from blood, obtained before the transplant. CDR3 sequence reads: CASSLGVAQNNEQFF. The CDR3 DNA is TGTGCCAGCAGCTTGGGGGTAGCTCAGAACAATGAGCAGTTCTTC.